Presented here are 23 T cell receptor beta chains from one specimen sequenced in a study of control samples from healthy donors and cancer patients. The repertoire was sequenced with immunoSEQ multiplex PCR; TCRdb's copy has only in-frame clones and lacks some. The profile shows 95,000 to 150,000 clones, around 87% of them singletons. Sequencing was done on a sample of blood. Receptor source: a man in his sixties in good health.

The chain carries TRBV24-1 and TRBJ2-1; a weak D match, TRBD1 (5 bases). The length of the CDR3 is 15 residues. Trimming stripped 2 bases from V and 7 bases from J, with 14 bases between. Germline V gives CDR1 KGHDR, CDR2 SFDVKD. CDR3 amino acids: CATSDSVRARNEQFF. Written as DNA, the CDR3 is TGTGCCACCAGTGATTCTGTCAGGGCGAGGAATGAGCAGTTCTTC.

The sample holds one count of this clone. The chain carries TRBV10-2 and TRBJ2-7; 8 bases fit TRBD1. Germline V gene data show CDR1 as WSHSY and CDR2 as SAAADI. Germline trimming cut 0 bases from V and 6 bases from J; bases unmatched to any gene: 10. There are 16 residues in the CDR3. The CDR3 is CASSESLGAGGGEQYF. The CDR3 DNA follows: TGCGCCAGCAGTGAGTCACTTGGGGCAGGGGGCGGCGAGCAGTACTTC.

V usage is TRBV18 and J usage is TRBJ2-7, with TRBD1 identical over 9 bases. The CDR3 runs 17 residues. V lost 0 bases and J lost 7; bases outside the gene matches: 13. Germline-derived CDR1 and CDR2 are KGHSH and LQKENI. The CDR3 bases are TGTGCCAGCTCACCACCACAGGGACAGGGAGGGATGGAGGAGCAGTACTTC. Protein product: CASSPPQGQGGMEEQYF.

The rearrangement links TRBV4-2 to TRBJ2-7, with 7 bases that match TRBD2. The CDR3 contains 14 residues. The germline V gene has CDR1 LGHNA and CDR2 YNFKEQ. V was clipped by 1 base and J by 3 bases; unmatched bases: 3. As DNA, the CDR3 is TGTGCCAGCAGCCAAGGTGCTAGCGGCTACGAGCAGTACTTC. Residues: CASSQGASGYEQYF.

The rearrangement joins TRBV27 to TRBJ2-3; 11 bases are a match to TRBD2. Per germline, CDR1 MNHEY and CDR2 SMNVEV (reference sequence). This CDR3 is 15 amino acids long. V shed 4 bases and J 1 base; nucleotides not matched to a gene: 1. The CDR3 DNA sequence: TGTGCCAGCAGTTGGGGACTAGCGGGCACAGATACGCAGTATTTT. Translation gives CASSWGLAGTDTQYF.

The chain carries TRBV10-3 and TRBJ1-1; no definite D call. Trimming stripped 2 bases from V and 1 base from J, with 8 bases between. The CDR3 runs to 14 residues. Germline lookup yields CDR1 ENHRY and CDR2 SYGVKD. The DNA for the CDR3 is TGTGCCATCAGTGAGCACAGTCAGAACACTGAAGCTTTCTTT. As protein: CAISEHSQNTEAFF.

V is TRBV7-9 and J is TRBJ2-3; 8 bases align to TRBD1. V lost 1 base to trimming and J lost 6 bases; unmatched junction nucleotides: 6. The CDR3 consists of 15 residues. Germline CDR1 SEHNR, CDR2 FQNEAQ (reference sequence). CDR3 DNA sequence: TGTGCCAGCAGCTTAGGAGGGACAGGCGAGGATACGCAGTATTTT. It yields the protein CASSLGGTGEDTQYF.

The genes are TRBV7-9 and TRBJ2-2, with a possible D match to TRBD1 (5 bases). CDR1 and CDR2 (germline): SEHNR, FQNEAQ (reference sequence). With 3 bases removed from V and 7 bases from J, the gap between germline ends came to 15 bases. The CDR3 has 15 residues. The CDR3 region has the DNA TGTGCCAGCAGCTTCAGGGATGGGGCAAACGGGGAGCTGTTTTTT. Translation: CASSFRDGANGELFF. The full variable domain, with the rest looked up from reference TRBV7-9 and TRBJ2-2, is DTGVSQNPRHKITKRGQNVTFRCDPISEHNRLYWYRQTLGQGPEFLTYFQNEAQLEKSRLLSDRFSAERPKGSFSTLEIQRTEQGDSAMYLCASSFRDGANGELFFGEGSRLTVL.

This chain joins TRBV28 and TRBJ1-1; no reliable D call. V was pared by 7 bases and J by 1 base, with 13 bases between. The CDR3 loop spans 14 amino acids. The germline V gene encodes CDR1 MDHEN and CDR2 SYDVKM. CDR3 DNA sequence: TGTGCCAGCACCCGGGCAGCCGAGAACACTGAAGCTTTCTTT. Encoded protein: CASTRAAENTEAFF.

This chain connects TRBV29-1 to TRBJ1-6, with 8 bases fitting TRBD1. CDR1 SQVTM and CDR2 ANQGSEA come from the germline V gene. V was pared by 4 bases and J by 10 bases, with 12 bases of the junction left unmatched. The CDR3 runs 15 residues. CDR3 nucleotides: TGCAGCGTTGTCCACCAGGACAGGGTGGTGTCACCCCTCCACTTT. Its protein is CSVVHQDRVVSPLHF.

The chain joins TRBV6-5 to TRBJ2-7; the D gene is possibly TRBD1 (5 bases). Trimming left V 8 bases short and J 2 bases short, with 13 bases between. The CDR3 is 13 residues long. Looked up from germline, CDR1 is MNHEY and CDR2 is SVGAGI. In nucleotides, the CDR3 is TGTGCCAGCGGTACAGGAGAGGCCTACGAGCAGTACTTC. It codes for CASGTGEAYEQYF.

The chain links TRBV6-1 to TRBJ1-6; 7 bases match TRBD1. The ends lost 4 bases at V and 0 bases at J; junction bases unmatched: 6. This CDR3 spans 17 amino acids. CDR1 is MNHNS, CDR2 SASEGT, per germline. CDR3 nucleotides: TGTGCCAGCAGTGCCGGGGACAGTAGCTCCTATAATTCACCCCTCCACTTT. Translating it yields CASSAGDSSSYNSPLHF.

Here the CDR3 DNA reads TGCAGCGTCGAGATTGATGGCTACACCTTC. Translation gives CSVEIDGYTF. V and J are TRBV29-1 and TRBJ1-2; D uncertain. The V gene's germline CDR1 is SQVTM and CDR2 ANQGSEA. Trimming cost V 6 bases and J 6 bases, with 8 bases left between them. CDR3 length: 10 residues.

The gene calls are TRBV6-2 or TRBV6-3 and TRBJ1-5; perhaps TRBD1 as D (5 bases). Germline CDR1 and CDR2: MNHEY and SVGEGT. The CDR3 loop spans 14 amino acids. Trimming stripped 2 bases from V and 6 bases from J, with 11 bases between. The CDR3 nucleotides read TGTGCCAGCAGTTACGAGGGACGTCCTCAGCCCCAGCATTTT. The encoded protein is CASSYEGRPQPQHF.

The CDR3 DNA is TGTGCCAGCAGCGTAGAGGGGGCTAACGGCGGCTACACCTTC. Its protein is CASSVEGANGGYTF. The genes are TRBV9 and TRBJ1-2; TRBD1 aligns across 7 bases. CDR1 and CDR2 from the germline V gene are SGDLS and YYNGEE. After removal of 0 bases from V and 8 bases from J, the junction contained 7 bases not matched to a gene. There are 14 residues in the CDR3.

This clone was counted only a few times. V and J are TRBV7-2 and TRBJ1-3; a weak D match, TRBD1 (5 bases). CDR3 length equals 14 residues. V gave up 5 bases and J gave up 7 bases, with 15 bases separating them. Germline CDR1 and CDR2: SGHTA and FQGNSA. CDR3 nucleotides: TGTGCCAGCAGCCCCGGACATGAGGCGAACACCATATATTTT. Translated: CASSPGHEANTIYF.

This clone appeared a single time. The chain combines TRBV19 with TRBJ1-6; no clear D gene. The V end was cut by 5 bases, the J end by 6 bases, with 8 bases between. The CDR3 covers 13 residues. Germline V CDR1 and CDR2: LNHDA, SQIVND (reference sequence). The CDR3 bases are TGTGCCAGTAGTTCAGCCCTTAATTCACCCCTCCACTTT. It yields the protein CASSSALNSPLHF.

V gene TRBV19 combines with J gene TRBJ2-1, with 16 bases matching TRBD2. The CDR3 has 15 amino acids. Germline V gene data show CDR1 as LNHDA and CDR2 as SQIVND (reference sequence). Trimming cost V 6 bases and J 7 bases; bases outside gene matches: 3. The CDR3 nucleotides are TGTGCCAGTAGGACGGGACTAGCGGGGGGGAATGAGCAGTTCTTC. Amino acids: CASRTGLAGGNEQFF.

This sequence joins TRBV18 and TRBJ2-7; the match to TRBD2 covers 10 bases. CDR1 and CDR2 from the germline V gene are KGHSH and LQKENI. The CDR3 sequence is 15 residues long. V trimming: 5 bases; J trimming: 2 bases; junction bases outside the gene matches: 6. The CDR3 is CASSSGLAVTYEQYF. As DNA, the CDR3 is TGTGCCAGCTCATCCGGACTAGCGGTAACCTACGAGCAGTACTTC. The full variable domain, in which reference TRBV18 and TRBJ2-7 provide the parts outside the CDR3, is NAGVMQNPRHLVRRRGQEARLRCSPMKGHSHVYWYRQLPEEGLKFMVYLQKENIIDESGMPKERFSAEFPKEGPSILRIQQVVRGDSAAYFCASSSGLAVTYEQYFGPGTRLTVT.

The chain carries TRBV7-2 and TRBJ2-3; 8 nucleotides match TRBD2. Germline CDR1 reads SGHTA; CDR2 reads FQGNSA. Trimming removed 2 bases from V and 8 bases from J; junction bases left unmatched: 6. CDR3 size: 14 residues. As DNA, the CDR3 is TGTGCCAGCAGCTTACGGGGGGGGCCTGGTACGCAGTATTTT. It encodes CASSLRGGPGTQYF. The whole variable domain, remainder taken from reference TRBV7-2 and TRBJ2-3, is GAGVSQSPSNKVTEKGKDVELRCDPISGHTALYWYRQSLGQGLEFLIYFQGNSAPDKSGLPSDRFSAERTGGSVSTLTIQRTQQEDSAVYLCASSLRGGPGTQYFGPGTRLTVL.

The rearrangement joins TRBV19 to TRBJ2-4, with 7 bases that match TRBD1. The CDR3 has 16 residues. Germline loops: CDR1 LNHDA, CDR2 SQIVND (reference sequence). The junction had 11 bases not matched to a gene; V was cut back by 3 bases and J by 6 bases. The CDR3 sequence: CASSIRAGQALNIQYF. CDR3 coding DNA: TGTGCCAGTAGTATTAGGGCTGGACAGGCATTAAACATTCAGTACTTC.

The chain links TRBV7-9 to TRBJ1-4; 11 nucleotides agree with TRBD1. Germline-derived CDR1 and CDR2 are SEHNR and FQNEAQ (reference sequence). After removal of 5 bases from V and 1 base from J, the junction contained 12 bases not matched to a gene. The CDR3 totals 19 residues. The DNA of the CDR3 is TGTGCCAGCAGCCCGCATTGGACAGGGGGCGACGGAACTAATGAAAAACTGTTTTTT. Translated: CASSPHWTGGDGTNEKLFF. Drawing the rest from reference TRBV7-9 and TRBJ1-4, the complete variable domain is DTGVSQNPRHKITKRGQNVTFRCDPISEHNRLYWYRQTLGQGPEFLTYFQNEAQLEKSRLLSDRFSAERPKGSFSTLEIQRTEQGDSAMYLCASSPHWTGGDGTNEKLFFGSGTQLSVL.

This clone was recorded only once. The chain joins TRBV15 to TRBJ1-3; D gene uncertain. Trimming shortened V by 0 bases and J by 0 bases, and 6 bases separated the two germline ends. This CDR3 is 15 amino acids long. The germline V gene encodes CDR1 LNHNV and CDR2 YYDKDF (reference sequence). The CDR3 reads CATSRDGGSGNTIYF. Here the CDR3 DNA reads TGTGCCACCAGCAGAGATGGAGGCTCTGGAAACACCATATATTTT.